This T cell receptor beta chain was identified during a study of blood T cell repertoires in COVID-19 (dated by TCRdb to between 2020 and 2021). Regarding the complete study: Collaborator samples came from the United States, Italy and Spain and covered acute and convalescent phases of COVID-19. Sample metadata almost always included a de-identified subject ID, COVID-19 status, age in years and sex. The samples were drawn from the first 160 participants of the ongoing ImmuneRACE study and from 950 to 1,500 subjects provided by 6 global collaborators. The repertoires were made available in a free public database intended to serve as a resource for research on the immune response to SARS-CoV-2. Where available, HLA class I and class II types were taken from metadata supplied by the sample provider and were not determined by assay-based typing. Subjects who had been exposed to COVID-19, were actively infected with it, or had recovered from it provided the deeply sampled blood TCRbeta repertoires that made up the dataset. The material from the prospective study consisted of cDNA or gDNA derived from T cells, B-cell-depleted T cells, or PBMCs.

TCRbeta CDR3 regions were amplified from genomic DNA by means of the immunoSEQ Assay, a bias-controlled multiplex PCR. For the original study's pipeline: Within the assay, amplification of reference gene primers was used to estimate how many nucleated cells each sample contained. Sequence reads were collapsed and filtered to measure the absolute abundance of every unique TCRbeta CDR3 rearrangement. Productive Simpson clonality was computed per sample as the square root of Simpson's diversity index over productive rearrangements. The table was pulled from immuneACCESS by TCRdb, which kept in-frame rearrangements only. Such tables lose some clones; where checked, under half of the loss comes from unresolved V genes, and the rest has no known cause. V and J calls plus clone size are reproduced from that table; the DNA served to infer D and trimming. Across this sample there are fewer than 300,000 clones, with approximately 83% seen only once. The top ten clones comprise 3.5% to 5.5% of the sample.

In the case of this clone: Its binding antigen is unknown. Per-base quality was not reported, and no clone a single base away is much larger than it.

The full study reports these points: Clinical and demographic metadata were provided uncurated, with the amount varying by source and participant.

In the prospective study, participants were about 18 to 89 years old, resided in 24 geographic areas of the United States, and were enrolled through a virtual design. In the prospective study, participants were assigned to cohorts based on the clinical history participants reported in a screening survey and a study questionnaire. Recovered participants in ImmuneRACE Cohort 3 were defined by two consecutive negative NP/OP PCR tests, clearance by a healthcare professional, or resolution of symptoms. In the prospective study, mobile phlebotomists collected whole blood, serum and a nasopharyngeal or oropharyngeal swab from each participant. Prospective study participants could optionally give additional blood draws and questionnaires over an approximately 2-month period. Before DNA extraction, prospective study blood samples were shipped either frozen or at room temperature. This clonotype originated in a young woman who had recovered from COVID-19. The material sequenced was PBMCs or T cells enriched from blood (not recorded which).

The DNA is as follows: TGCGCCAGCAGCCCCCGGGCAGGGGCCTTGTATAGCAATCAGCCCCAGCATTTT. It translates as CASSPRAGALYSNQPQHF. The chain uses TRBV4-1 and TRBJ1-5; a tentative D call is TRBD1 (6 bases match). Per the germline V gene, MGHRA is the CDR1 and YSYEKL is the CDR2. Reading from cysteine to phenylalanine, the CDR3 counts 18 amino acids. Here the CDR3 DNA is all that survives: 54 bases in frame from base 1. V is cut by 4 bases and J by 0 bases, and the space between the germline ends is 19 bases.